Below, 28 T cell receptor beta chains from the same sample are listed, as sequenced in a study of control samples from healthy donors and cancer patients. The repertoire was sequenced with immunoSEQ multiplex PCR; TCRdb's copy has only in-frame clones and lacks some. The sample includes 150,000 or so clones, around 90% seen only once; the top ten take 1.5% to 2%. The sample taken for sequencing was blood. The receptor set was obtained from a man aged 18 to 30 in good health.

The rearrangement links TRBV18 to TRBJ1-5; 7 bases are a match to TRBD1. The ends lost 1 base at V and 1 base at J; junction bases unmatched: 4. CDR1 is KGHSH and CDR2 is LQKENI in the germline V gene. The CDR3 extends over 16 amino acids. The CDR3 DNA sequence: TGTGCCAGCTCACCACTTCCAGGGGGGAGCAATCAGCCCCAGCATTTT. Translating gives CASSPLPGGSNQPQHF.

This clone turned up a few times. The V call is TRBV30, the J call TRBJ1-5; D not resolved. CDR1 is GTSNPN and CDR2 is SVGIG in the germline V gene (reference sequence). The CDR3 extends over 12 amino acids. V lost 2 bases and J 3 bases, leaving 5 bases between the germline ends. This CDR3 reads CAWSTSNQPQHF. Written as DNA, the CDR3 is TGTGCCTGGAGTACTTCCAATCAGCCCCAGCATTTT.

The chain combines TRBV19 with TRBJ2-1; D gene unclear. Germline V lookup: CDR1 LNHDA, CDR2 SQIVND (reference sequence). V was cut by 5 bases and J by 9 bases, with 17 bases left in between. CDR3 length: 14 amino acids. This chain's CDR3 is CASSLDLLLTEQFF. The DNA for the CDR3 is TGTGCCAGTAGTCTGGATCTACTTCTTACTGAGCAGTTCTTC.

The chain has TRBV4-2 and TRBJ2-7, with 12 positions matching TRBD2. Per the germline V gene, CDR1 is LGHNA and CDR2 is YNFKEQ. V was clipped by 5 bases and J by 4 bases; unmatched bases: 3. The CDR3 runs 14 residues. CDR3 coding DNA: TGTGCCAGCAGCTCCCTAGCGGGGGGGTACGAGCAGTACTTC. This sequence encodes CASSSLAGGYEQYF.

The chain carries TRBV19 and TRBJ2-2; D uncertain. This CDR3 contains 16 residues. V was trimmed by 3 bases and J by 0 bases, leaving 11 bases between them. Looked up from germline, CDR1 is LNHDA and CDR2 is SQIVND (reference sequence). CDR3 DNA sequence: TGTGCCAGTAGTATTGGGGTCCCCGCGAACACCGGGGAGCTGTTTTTT. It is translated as CASSIGVPANTGELFF. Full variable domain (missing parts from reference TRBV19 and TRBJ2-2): DGGITQSPKYLFRKEGQNVTLSCEQNLNHDAMYWYRQDPGQGLRLIYYSQIVNDFQKGDIAEGYSVSREKKESFPLTVTSAQKNPTAFYLCASSIGVPANTGELFFGEGSRLTVL.

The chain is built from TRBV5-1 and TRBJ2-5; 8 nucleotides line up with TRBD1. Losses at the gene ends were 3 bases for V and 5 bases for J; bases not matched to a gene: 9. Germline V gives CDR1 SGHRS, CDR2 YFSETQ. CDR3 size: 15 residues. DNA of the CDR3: TGCGCCAGCAGCTCGCGGACAGGGCTCCGGGAGACCCAGTACTTC. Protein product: CASSSRTGLRETQYF.

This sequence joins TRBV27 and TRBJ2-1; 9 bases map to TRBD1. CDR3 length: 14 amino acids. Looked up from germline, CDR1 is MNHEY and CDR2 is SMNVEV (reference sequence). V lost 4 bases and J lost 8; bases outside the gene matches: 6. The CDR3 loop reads CASSSGTGSDEQFF. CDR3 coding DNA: TGTGCCAGCAGTTCCGGGACAGGGTCGGATGAGCAGTTCTTC.

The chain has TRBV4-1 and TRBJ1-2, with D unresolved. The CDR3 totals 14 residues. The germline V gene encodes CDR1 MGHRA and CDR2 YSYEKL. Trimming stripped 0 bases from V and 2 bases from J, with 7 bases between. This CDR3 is CASSQDSRNYGYTF. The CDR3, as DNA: TGCGCCAGCAGCCAAGATTCCAGGAACTATGGCTACACCTTC.

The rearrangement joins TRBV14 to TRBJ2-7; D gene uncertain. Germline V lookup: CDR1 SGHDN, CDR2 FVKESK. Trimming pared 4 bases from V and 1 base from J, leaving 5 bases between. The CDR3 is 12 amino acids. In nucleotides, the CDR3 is TGTGCCAGCAGCCTGACATCCTACGAGCAGTACTTC. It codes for CASSLTSYEQYF.

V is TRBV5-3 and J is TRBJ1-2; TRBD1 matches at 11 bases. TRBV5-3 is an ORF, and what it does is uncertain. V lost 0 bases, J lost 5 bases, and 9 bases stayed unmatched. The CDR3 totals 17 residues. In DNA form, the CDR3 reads TGTGCCAGAAGCTTGGCGCCGGGACAGGGGGGCATATATGGCTACACCTTC. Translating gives CARSLAPGQGGIYGYTF.

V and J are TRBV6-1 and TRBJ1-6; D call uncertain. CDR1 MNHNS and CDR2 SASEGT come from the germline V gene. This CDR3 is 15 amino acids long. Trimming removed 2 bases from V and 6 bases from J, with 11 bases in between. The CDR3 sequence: CASSEYRHSNSPLHF. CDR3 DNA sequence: TGTGCCAGCAGTGAATATCGGCACTCTAATTCACCCCTCCACTTT.

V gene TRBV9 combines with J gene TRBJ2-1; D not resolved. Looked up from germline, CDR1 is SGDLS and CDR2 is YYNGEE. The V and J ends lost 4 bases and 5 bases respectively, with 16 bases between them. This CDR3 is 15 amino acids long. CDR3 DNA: TGTGCCAGCAGCCTTGACGGTGGGGAACACAATGAGCAGTTCTTC. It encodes CASSLDGGEHNEQFF.

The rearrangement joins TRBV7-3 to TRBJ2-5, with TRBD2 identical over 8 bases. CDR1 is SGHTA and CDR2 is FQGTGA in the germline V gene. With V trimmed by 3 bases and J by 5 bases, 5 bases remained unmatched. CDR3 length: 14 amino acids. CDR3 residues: CASSLNSGAETQYF. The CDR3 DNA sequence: TGTGCCAGCAGCTTGAATAGCGGGGCGGAGACCCAGTACTTC.

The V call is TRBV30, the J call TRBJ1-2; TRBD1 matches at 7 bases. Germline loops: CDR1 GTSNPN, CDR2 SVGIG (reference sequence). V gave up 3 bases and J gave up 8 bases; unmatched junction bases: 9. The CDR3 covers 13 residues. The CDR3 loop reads CAWSDRQGWGYTF. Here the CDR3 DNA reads TGTGCCTGGAGCGATCGACAGGGTTGGGGCTACACCTTC. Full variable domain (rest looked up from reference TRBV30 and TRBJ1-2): SQTIHQWPATLVQPVGSPLSLECTVEGTSNPNLYWYRQAAGRGLQLLFYSVGIGQISSEVPQNLSASRPQDRQFILSSKKLLLSDSGFYLCAWSDRQGWGYTFGSGTRLTVV.

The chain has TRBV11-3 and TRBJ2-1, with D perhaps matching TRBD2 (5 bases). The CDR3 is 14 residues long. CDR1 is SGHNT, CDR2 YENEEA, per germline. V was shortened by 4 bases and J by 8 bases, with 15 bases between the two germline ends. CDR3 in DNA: TGTGCCAGCAGCTCTGGGCCGGCCGGGGATGAGCAGTTCTTC. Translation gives CASSSGPAGDEQFF.

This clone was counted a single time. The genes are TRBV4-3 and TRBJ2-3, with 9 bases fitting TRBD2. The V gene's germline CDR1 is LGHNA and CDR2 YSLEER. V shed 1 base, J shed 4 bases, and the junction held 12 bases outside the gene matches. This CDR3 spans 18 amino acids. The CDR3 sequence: CASSQGDGGGAGADTQYF. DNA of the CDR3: TGCGCCAGCAGCCAAGGGGATGGCGGGGGGGCAGGGGCAGATACGCAGTATTTT.

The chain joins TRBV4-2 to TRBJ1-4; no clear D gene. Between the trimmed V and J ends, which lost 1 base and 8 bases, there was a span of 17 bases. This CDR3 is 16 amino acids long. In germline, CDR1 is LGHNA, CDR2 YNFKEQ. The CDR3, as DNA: TGTGCCAGCAGCCAAGCCCCCCCCGGCCTTGGCGAAAAACTGTTTTTT. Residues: CASSQAPPGLGEKLFF.

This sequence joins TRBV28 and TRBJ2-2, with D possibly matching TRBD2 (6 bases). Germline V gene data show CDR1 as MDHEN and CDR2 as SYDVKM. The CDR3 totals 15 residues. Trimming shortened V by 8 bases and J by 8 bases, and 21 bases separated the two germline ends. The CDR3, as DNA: TGTGCCAGCGGAGGGGCAGGAGGTGGGGCAGGGGAGCTGTTTTTT. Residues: CASGGAGGGAGELFF.

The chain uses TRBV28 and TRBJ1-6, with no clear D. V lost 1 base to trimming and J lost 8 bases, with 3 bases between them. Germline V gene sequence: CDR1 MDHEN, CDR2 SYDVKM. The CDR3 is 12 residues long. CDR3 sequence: CASSLFYSPLHF. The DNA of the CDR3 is TGTGCCAGCAGTTTATTTTATTCACCCCTCCACTTT.

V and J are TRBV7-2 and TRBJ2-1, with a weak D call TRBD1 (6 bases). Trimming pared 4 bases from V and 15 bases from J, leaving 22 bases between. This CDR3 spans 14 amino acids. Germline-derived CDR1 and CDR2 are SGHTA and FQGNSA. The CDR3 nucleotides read TGTGCCAGCAGCTCTCCTCTACAGGGCTCGCCACTGTTCTTC. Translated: CASSSPLQGSPLFF. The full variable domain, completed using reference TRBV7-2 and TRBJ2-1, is GAGVSQSPSNKVTEKGKDVELRCDPISGHTALYWYRQSLGQGLEFLIYFQGNSAPDKSGLPSDRFSAERTGGSVSTLTIQRTQQEDSAVYLCASSSPLQGSPLFFGPGTRLTVL.

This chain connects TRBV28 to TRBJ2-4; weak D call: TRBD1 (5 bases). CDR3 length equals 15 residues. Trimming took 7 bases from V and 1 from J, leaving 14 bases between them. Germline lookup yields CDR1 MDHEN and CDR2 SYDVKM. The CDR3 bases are TGTGCCAGCACGGTCCAGGGAAGGGCCAAAAACATTCAGTACTTC. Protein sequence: CASTVQGRAKNIQYF.

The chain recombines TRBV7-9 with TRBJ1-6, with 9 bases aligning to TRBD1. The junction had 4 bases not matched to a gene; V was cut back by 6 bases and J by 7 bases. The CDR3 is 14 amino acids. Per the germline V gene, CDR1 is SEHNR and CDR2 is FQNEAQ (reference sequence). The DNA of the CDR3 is TGTGCCAGCAGAAAGGGGACAGGGAATTCACCCCTCCACTTT. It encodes CASRKGTGNSPLHF. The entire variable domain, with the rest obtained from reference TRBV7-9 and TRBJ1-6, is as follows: DTGVSQNPRHKITKRGQNVTFRCDPISEHNRLYWYRQTLGQGPEFLTYFQNEAQLEKSRLLSDRFSAERPKGSFSTLEIQRTEQGDSAMYLCASRKGTGNSPLHFGNGTRLTVT.

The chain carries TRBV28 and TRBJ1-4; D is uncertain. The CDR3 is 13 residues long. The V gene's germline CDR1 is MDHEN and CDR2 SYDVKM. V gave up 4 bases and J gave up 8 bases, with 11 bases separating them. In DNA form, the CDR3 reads TGTGCCAGCAGTTGGGTAGTGGTAGAAAAACTGTTTTTT. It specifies CASSWVVVEKLFF.

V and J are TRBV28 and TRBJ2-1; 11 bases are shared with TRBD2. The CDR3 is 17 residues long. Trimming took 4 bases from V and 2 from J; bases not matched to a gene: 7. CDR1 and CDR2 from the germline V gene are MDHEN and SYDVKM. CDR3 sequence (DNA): TGTGCCAGCAGTTCGGCTAGCGGGGGGCAAACCTACAATGAGCAGTTCTTC. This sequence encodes CASSSASGGQTYNEQFF.

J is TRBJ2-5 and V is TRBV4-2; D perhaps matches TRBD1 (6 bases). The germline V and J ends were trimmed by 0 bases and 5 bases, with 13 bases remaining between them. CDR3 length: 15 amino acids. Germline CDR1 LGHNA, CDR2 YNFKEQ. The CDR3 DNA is TGTGCCAGCAGCCAAGACCCTGACAGGTGGGAGACCCAGTACTTC. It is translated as CASSQDPDRWETQYF.

CDR3 in amino acids: CASSWDRFDEQFF. CDR3 sequence (DNA): TGTGCCAGCAGTTGGGACAGATTCGATGAGCAGTTCTTC. V usage is TRBV6-6 and J usage is TRBJ2-1; TRBD1 matches at 7 bases. This CDR3 comprises 13 residues. Germline V CDR1 and CDR2: MNHNY, SVGAGI (reference sequence). V shed 4 bases and J 8 bases; nucleotides not matched to a gene: 5.

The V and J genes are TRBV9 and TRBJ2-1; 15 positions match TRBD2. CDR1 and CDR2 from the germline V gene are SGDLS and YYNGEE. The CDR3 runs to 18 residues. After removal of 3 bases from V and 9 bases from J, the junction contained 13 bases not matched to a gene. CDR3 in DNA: TGTGCCAGCAGCGACGCCGGGACTAGCGGGGGGATTTCGGCTGAGCAGTTCTTC. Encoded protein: CASSDAGTSGGISAEQFF.

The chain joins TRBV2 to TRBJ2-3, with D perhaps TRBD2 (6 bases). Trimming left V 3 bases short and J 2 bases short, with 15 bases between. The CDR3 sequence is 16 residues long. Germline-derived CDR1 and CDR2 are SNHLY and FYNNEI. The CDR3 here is CASSEEGSSFTDTQYF. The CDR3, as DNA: TGTGCCAGCAGTGAGGAGGGAAGTTCTTTCACAGATACGCAGTATTTT.